Described below is a single TCR beta chain sequence and its context. Sequence at one end of the junction differs from germline and may be a read error. The same CDR3 arises from other DNA sequences in this sample as well. This CDR3 contains 15 residues. Germline CDR1 SNHLY, CDR2 FYNNEI. The sample comes from a study of blood T cell repertoires in COVID-19. In the authors' methods: For nucleated cells, counts were estimated from reference gene primer amplification. Produced via immunoSEQ multiplex PCR; TCRdb's table is partial and in-frame only. V and J calls and clone size are copied from that table; D and trimming were computed from the DNA. The table shows approximately 360,000 clones, with roughly 90% occurring only once. Participants were aged roughly 18 to 90 years from about 25 US areas.

The sample taken for sequencing was PBMCs or T cells enriched from blood (not recorded which). The TCR comes from a woman in her 30s with acute COVID-19. The rearrangement links TRBV2 to TRBJ2-3, with 11 positions matching TRBD1. CDR3 sequence reads: CASSGRTGGTDTQYF. The CDR3 DNA is TGTGCCAGCAGTGGAAGGACAGGGGGCACGGATACGCAGTATTTT.